The rows below give T cell receptor beta chains drawn from one sample of a study of early T cells in non-severe SARS-CoV-2 infection. Each CDR3 protein gets one entry after TCRdb re-called the 5' RACE reads with MiXCR. The sample lists approximately 81,000 distinct CDR3 sequences, approximately 13% seen once, with roughly 5.5% in the top ten. Sequencing was carried out using whole blood. The source of these receptors is an adult who was a healthcare worker with PCR-confirmed SARS-CoV-2 infection or an uninfected control (not recorded which). The CDR3 runs from the conserved cysteine through the conserved F or W. Each record gives: V gene, clone size, D gene, J gene, CDR3 DNA, CDR3 protein. D genes are given only for firm matches. The listing skips clone size in some rows; elsewhere it reads once, few, many or a size class.

v_call: TRBV25-1
clone_size: few
d_call: -
j_call: TRBJ2-1
cdr3_nt: TGTGCCAGCAGTGGGTCAGAGATTGACTCCTACAATGAGCAGTTCTTC
cdr3_aa: CASSGSEIDSYNEQFF

v_call: TRBV28
clone_size: -
d_call: TRBD2
j_call: TRBJ2-1
cdr3_nt: TGTGCCAGCCGGGCGGCGGGAGAGATAGTGCAGTTCTTC
cdr3_aa: CASRAAGEIVQFF

v_call: TRBV6-2/TRBV6-3
clone_size: many
d_call: TRBD1
j_call: TRBJ1-1
cdr3_nt: TGTGCCAGCAAAACCGGGGACAGTGGTGAGGCTTTCTTT
cdr3_aa: CASKTGDSGEAFF

v_call: TRBV27
clone_size: -
d_call: -
j_call: TRBJ2-7
cdr3_nt: TGTGCCAGCAGTTTGCCGCCCCGAGAGCAGTACTTC
cdr3_aa: CASSLPPREQYF

v_call: TRBV12-3/TRBV12-4
clone_size: -
d_call: TRBD1
j_call: TRBJ2-1
cdr3_nt: TGTGCCAGCAGTAGGACAGGGAATTTGAATGAGCAGTTCTTC
cdr3_aa: CASSRTGNLNEQFF

v_call: TRBV28
clone_size: many
d_call: -
j_call: TRBJ2-5
cdr3_nt: TGTGCCAGCAGTGAGAGGGAGACCCAGTACTTC
cdr3_aa: CASSERETQYF

v_call: TRBV3-1
clone_size: few
d_call: TRBD2
j_call: TRBJ2-2
cdr3_nt: TGTGCCAGCAGCCCCCGGCGGGGGACTAACACCGGGGAGCTGTTTTTT
cdr3_aa: CASSPRRGTNTGELFF

v_call: TRBV6-5
clone_size: many
d_call: -
j_call: TRBJ2-7
cdr3_nt: TGTGCCAGCAGAAAGACTCAGGGGACCTACGAGCAGTACTTC
cdr3_aa: CASRKTQGTYEQYF

v_call: TRBV29-1
clone_size: -
d_call: -
j_call: TRBJ2-7
cdr3_nt: TGCAGCGCCGTAACAGTTAGCTCCTACGAGCAGTACTTC
cdr3_aa: CSAVTVSSYEQYF

v_call: TRBV27
clone_size: -
d_call: -
j_call: TRBJ1-1
cdr3_nt: TGTGCCAGCAGTTTATTATCCCAGGGGGAAGCTTTCTTT
cdr3_aa: CASSLLSQGEAFF

v_call: TRBV29-1
clone_size: once
d_call: -
j_call: TRBJ2-3
cdr3_nt: TGCAGCGTTGATGAGGGTGGCACAGATACGCAGTATTTT
cdr3_aa: CSVDEGGTDTQYF

v_call: TRBV3-1
clone_size: -
d_call: -
j_call: TRBJ2-1
cdr3_nt: TGTGCCAGCAGCCAAGTAGAGCGGAACAATGAGCAGTTCTTC
cdr3_aa: CASSQVERNNEQFF

v_call: TRBV12-3/TRBV12-4
clone_size: -
d_call: -
j_call: TRBJ1-2
cdr3_nt: TGTGCCAGCAGTTTAGGGCAGGGAATCACCTTC
cdr3_aa: CASSLGQGITF

v_call: TRBV29-1
clone_size: few
d_call: -
j_call: TRBJ1-1
cdr3_nt: TGCAGCGTCGAGTTGCGCCTCATGAACACTGAAGCTTTCTTT
cdr3_aa: CSVELRLMNTEAFF

v_call: TRBV28
clone_size: many
d_call: TRBD2
j_call: TRBJ2-3
cdr3_nt: TGTGCCAGCAGTTGGACTAGCGGGTCGCAGTATTTT
cdr3_aa: CASSWTSGSQYF

v_call: TRBV7-2
clone_size: many
d_call: -
j_call: TRBJ1-5
cdr3_nt: TGTGCCAGCAGCTTAGGAAAGAGCAATCAGCCCCAGCATTTT
cdr3_aa: CASSLGKSNQPQHF

v_call: TRBV27
clone_size: few
d_call: -
j_call: TRBJ1-6
cdr3_nt: TGTGCCAGCAGCCCCGGGCCGAGCTCCTATAATTCACCCCTCCACTTT
cdr3_aa: CASSPGPSSYNSPLHF

v_call: TRBV28
clone_size: few
d_call: -
j_call: TRBJ1-2
cdr3_nt: TGTGCCAGCAGTCCTATTGCTCACTATGGCTACACCTTC
cdr3_aa: CASSPIAHYGYTF

v_call: TRBV5-1
clone_size: few
d_call: TRBD1
j_call: TRBJ1-1
cdr3_nt: TGCGCCAGCAGCCCCAATCCCCCGGGACAGGACACTGAAGCTTTCTTT
cdr3_aa: CASSPNPPGQDTEAFF

v_call: TRBV12-3/TRBV12-4
clone_size: many
d_call: -
j_call: TRBJ2-7
cdr3_nt: TGTGCCAGCAGTTTTGGCCTTAATTACGAGCAGTACTTC
cdr3_aa: CASSFGLNYEQYF

v_call: TRBV11-2
clone_size: few
d_call: TRBD1
j_call: TRBJ1-3
cdr3_nt: TGTGCCAGCAGCTTACGGGACAGGGTTTCTGGAAACACCATATATTTT
cdr3_aa: CASSLRDRVSGNTIYF

v_call: TRBV5-1
clone_size: -
d_call: -
j_call: TRBJ2-2
cdr3_nt: TGCGCCAGCGCGGCCAGGGCCAACGGGGAGCTGTTTTTT
cdr3_aa: CASAARANGELFF

v_call: TRBV7-2
clone_size: many
d_call: -
j_call: TRBJ2-7
cdr3_nt: TGTGCCAGCAGCACCACTTCGGGGCCCTACGAGCAGTACTTC
cdr3_aa: CASSTTSGPYEQYF

v_call: TRBV6-2/TRBV6-3
clone_size: -
d_call: TRBD2
j_call: TRBJ2-1
cdr3_nt: TGTGCCAGCAAACCAGCGGGAGTATCCTACAATGAGCAGTTCTTC
cdr3_aa: CASKPAGVSYNEQFF

v_call: TRBV11-2
clone_size: many
d_call: TRBD1
j_call: TRBJ2-2
cdr3_nt: TGTGCCAGCAGCTCCCTCTTTCGCGGGACAGGGTCCGGGGAGCTGTTTTTT
cdr3_aa: CASSSLFRGTGSGELFF